The present T cell receptor (beta chain) was sequenced within a study of neoadjuvant nivolumab and ipilimumab in lung cancer. Study findings and constraints: From pretherapy to surgery, tumor richness and clonality rose with dual therapy. TCR richness and clonality were higher in tumors than adjacent uninvolved lung.

In its sample, this clone was seen a few times. As yet, its antigen is unknown. The repertoire was sequenced with immunoSEQ multiplex PCR; TCRdb's copy has only in-frame clones and lacks some. The repertoire has fewer than 20,000 clones, 79% of them found once; the top ten carry 9%. The V and J ends lost 3 bases and 2 bases respectively, with 8 bases between them. The CDR3 consists of 13 residues. Germline CDR1 is SNHLY and CDR2 is FYNNEI. The clonotype comes from an adult with non-small cell lung cancer. The gene calls are TRBV2 and TRBJ2-7; D is unclear. Source: tumor tissue, taken after neoadjuvant nivolumab, alone or with ipilimumab, at or shortly before surgery. The CDR3 bases are TGTGCCAGCAGTGATAGGATTGCCTACGAGCAGTACTTC. Its protein product is CASSDRIAYEQYF.